The entry that follows covers one T cell receptor beta chain sequence. The data were taken from a study of blood T cell repertoires in COVID-19. On the study more broadly: Samples came from the United States, Italy and Spain, spanning acute and convalescent COVID-19. T cells, B-cell-depleted T cells, or PBMCs supplied cDNA or gDNA.

From germline, CDR1 is MGHDK and CDR2 SYGVNS. Trimming removed 8 bases at V and 2 bases at J, with 18 bases between. This CDR3 has 15 residues. Per the authors' pipeline: Scientists estimated how many nucleated cells there were by amplifying reference gene primers. TCRdb's table, derived via immunoSEQ multiplex PCR, lists solely in-frame clones and lacks some. V and J calls and clone size are those listed in that table; D and trimming were worked out from the DNA. Of about 120,000 clones in the sample, around nine tenths are singletons; the top ten hold approximately 2.3%. This clonotype originated in a woman aged 50 to 60 with acute or convalescent COVID-19. This sequence joins TRBV25-1 and TRBJ1-1, with D tentatively TRBD1 (5 bases). Material: peripheral blood. This CDR3 is CASAGGRTPNTEAFF. In DNA form, the CDR3 reads TGTGCCAGCGCTGGTGGGAGGACACCTAACACTGAAGCTTTCTTT.